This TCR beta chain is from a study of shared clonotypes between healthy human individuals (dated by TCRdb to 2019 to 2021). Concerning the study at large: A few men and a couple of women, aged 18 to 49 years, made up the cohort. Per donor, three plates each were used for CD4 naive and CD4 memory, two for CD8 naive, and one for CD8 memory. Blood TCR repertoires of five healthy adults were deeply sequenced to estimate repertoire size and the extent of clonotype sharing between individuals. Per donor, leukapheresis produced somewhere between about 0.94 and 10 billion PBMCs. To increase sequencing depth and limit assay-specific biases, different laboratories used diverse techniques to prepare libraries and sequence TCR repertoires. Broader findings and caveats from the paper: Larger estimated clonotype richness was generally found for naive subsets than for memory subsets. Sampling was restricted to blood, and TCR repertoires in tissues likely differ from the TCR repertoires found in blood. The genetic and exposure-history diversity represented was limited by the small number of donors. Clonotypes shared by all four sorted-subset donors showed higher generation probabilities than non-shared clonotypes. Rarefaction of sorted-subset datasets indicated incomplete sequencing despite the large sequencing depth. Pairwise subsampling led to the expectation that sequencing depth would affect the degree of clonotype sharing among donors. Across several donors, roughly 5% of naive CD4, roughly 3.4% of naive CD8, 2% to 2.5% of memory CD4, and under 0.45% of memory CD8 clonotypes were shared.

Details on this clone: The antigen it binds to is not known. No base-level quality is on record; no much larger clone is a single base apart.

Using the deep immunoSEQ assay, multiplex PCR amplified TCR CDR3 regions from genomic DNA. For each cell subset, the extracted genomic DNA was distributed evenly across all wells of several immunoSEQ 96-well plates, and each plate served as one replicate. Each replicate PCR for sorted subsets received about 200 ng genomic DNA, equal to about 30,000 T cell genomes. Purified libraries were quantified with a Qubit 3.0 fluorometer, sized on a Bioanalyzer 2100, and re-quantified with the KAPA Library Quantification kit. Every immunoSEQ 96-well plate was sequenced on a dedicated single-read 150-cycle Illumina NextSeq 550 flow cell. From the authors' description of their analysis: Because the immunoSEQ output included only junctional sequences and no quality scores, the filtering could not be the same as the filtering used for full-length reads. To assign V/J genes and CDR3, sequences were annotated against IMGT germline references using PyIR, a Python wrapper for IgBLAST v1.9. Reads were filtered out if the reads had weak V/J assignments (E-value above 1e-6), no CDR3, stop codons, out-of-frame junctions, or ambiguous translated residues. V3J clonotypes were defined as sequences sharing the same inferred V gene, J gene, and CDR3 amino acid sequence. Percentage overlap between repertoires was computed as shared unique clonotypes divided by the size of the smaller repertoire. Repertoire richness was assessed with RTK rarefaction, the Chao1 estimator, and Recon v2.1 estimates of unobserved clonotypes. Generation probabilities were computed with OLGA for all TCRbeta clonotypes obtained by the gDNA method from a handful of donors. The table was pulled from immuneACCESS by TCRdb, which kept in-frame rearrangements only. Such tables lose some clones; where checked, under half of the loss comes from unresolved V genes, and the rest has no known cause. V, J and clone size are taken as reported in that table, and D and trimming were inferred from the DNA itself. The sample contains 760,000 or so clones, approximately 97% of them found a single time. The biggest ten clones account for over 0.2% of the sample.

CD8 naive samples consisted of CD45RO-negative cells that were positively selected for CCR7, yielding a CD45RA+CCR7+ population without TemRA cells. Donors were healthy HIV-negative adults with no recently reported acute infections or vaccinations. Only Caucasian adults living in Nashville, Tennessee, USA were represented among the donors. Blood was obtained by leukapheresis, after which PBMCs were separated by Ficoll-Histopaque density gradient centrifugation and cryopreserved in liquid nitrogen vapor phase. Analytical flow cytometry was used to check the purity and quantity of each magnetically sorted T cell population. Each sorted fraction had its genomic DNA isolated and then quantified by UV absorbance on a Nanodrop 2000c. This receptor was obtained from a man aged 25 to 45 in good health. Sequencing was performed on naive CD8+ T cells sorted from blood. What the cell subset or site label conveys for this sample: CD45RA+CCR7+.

Here the CDR3 is given as CAIQASGSRTDTQYF. DNA sequence: TGTGCCATCCAGGCTAGCGGGAGTCGTACAGATACGCAGTATTTT. This chain joins TRBV10-3 to TRBJ2-3; 10 central bases correspond to TRBD2. CDR1 and CDR2 (ENHRY, SYGVKD) derive from the germline V gene. The junction shows trimming of 8 bases on V and 3 bases on J, and the gene matches do not reach 8 bases of it. The CDR3 starts with the cysteine, ends with the phenylalanine, and has 15 residues. This entry keeps only the CDR3 DNA: 45 bases, framed from base 1.